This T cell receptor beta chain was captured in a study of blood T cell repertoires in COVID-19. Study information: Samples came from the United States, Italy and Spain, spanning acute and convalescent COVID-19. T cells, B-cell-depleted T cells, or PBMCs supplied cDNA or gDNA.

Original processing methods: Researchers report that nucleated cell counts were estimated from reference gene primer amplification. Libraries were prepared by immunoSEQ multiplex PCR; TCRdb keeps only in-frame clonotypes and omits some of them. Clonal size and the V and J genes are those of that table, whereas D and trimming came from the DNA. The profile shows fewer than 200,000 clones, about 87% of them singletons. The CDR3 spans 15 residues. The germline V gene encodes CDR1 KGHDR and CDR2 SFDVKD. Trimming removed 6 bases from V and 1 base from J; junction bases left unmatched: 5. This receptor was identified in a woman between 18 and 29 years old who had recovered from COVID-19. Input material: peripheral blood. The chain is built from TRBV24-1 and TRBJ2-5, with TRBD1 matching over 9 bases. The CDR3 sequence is CATSLMTGGQETQYF. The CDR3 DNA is TGTGCCACCAGTTTAATGACAGGGGGCCAAGAGACCCAGTACTTC.